These T cell receptor beta chains were read from a single sample in a study of OX40 agonist ivuxolimab in advanced cancers. The assay was immunoSEQ multiplex PCR, and TCRdb's table has in-frame clones only and misses some. The table has tens of thousands of clones, approximately 80% seen once. Source: CD4+ or CD8+ T cells sorted from blood, taken in a trial of the OX40 agonist ivuxolimab. The receptors were sampled from an adult with an advanced solid tumor such as melanoma, head and neck, liver or kidney cancer. The conserved cysteine and the conserved F or W are not part of the CDR3 here. The D gene is left open where the match is weak. Size is omitted from some rows. Given values are once, few, many or a class for expanded clones.

v_call	d_call	clone_size	cdr3_aa
TRBV29-1	TRBD2	-	SVMRLAGDTGELF
TRBV19	TRBD2	-	ASNPGLVGGELF
TRBV4-1	TRBD2	-	ASSHGTSGRADTQY
TRBV5-1	-	-	ASSLDQSPYEQY
TRBV11-2	TRBD2	once	ASSWTSGPYEQY
TRBV5-1	-	-	ASSFSNPNTGELF
TRBV15	-	-	ATRRGVRETQY
TRBV5-6	-	-	ASNLPGVNYGYT
TRBV5-1	-	-	ASSLRSGGGLENEKLF
TRBV7-9	-	-	ASSLAGTYNGEQF
TRBV5-1	-	-	ASSLDPGRDAF
TRBV10-3	-	-	AISEGWETQY
TRBV10-3	TRBD1	-	AIRGTGVNSPLH
TRBV6-5	TRBD1	-	ASSYSPGGRAAF
TRBV29-1	-	-	SGRVNTEAF
TRBV27	-	few	ASSPSNGNEQF
TRBV7-6	-	once	ASSLTGDGYT
TRBV18	-	-	ASSPRAGQETQY
TRBV5-1	-	-	ASSFNRASSTDTQY
TRBV19	-	-	ASSPTSAYEQY
TRBV20-1	-	-	SAKQKYEQY
TRBV2	-	-	ASAGSRAETQY
TRBV2	TRBD1	few	ASSGQGGAYGYT
TRBV29-1	-	-	SGMLETQY
TRBV19	TRBD2	few	ASGTSGYNEQF
TRBV18	TRBD2	-	ASPGLAGSTDTQY
TRBV9	-	-	ASSHEGLDYNEQF
TRBV7-9	TRBD1	-	ASSSDRVRANEKLF
TRBV29-1	-	-	SVIVPDIQY
TRBV11-1	TRBD1	-	ASSLEGGPQETQY
TRBV5-4	TRBD1	-	ASSGDRGRETQY
TRBV18	-	-	ASSSRRGLKELF
TRBV7-9	TRBD1	-	ASSWDRGSYEQY
TRBV5-1	TRBD1	-	ASSLEGTAGGYT
TRBV19	-	-	ASSILRQETQY
TRBV10-3	-	medium-sized	AISGGLNSYGYT
TRBV27	TRBD2	-	ASAGRAGGPDVTNTQY
TRBV27	TRBD1	-	ARKNPGQPSNTGELF
TRBV5-1	TRBD2	-	ASSPGLAGSTDTQY
TRBV5-6	-	few	ASSLLGFDYGYT
TRBV7-9	-	-	ASSFLRTGFEAF
TRBV27	TRBD2	few	ASSFGLAGYYNEQF
TRBV9	-	-	ASSADGYEQY
TRBV11-1	-	-	ASSLGGTSNEQY
TRBV5-4	TRBD1	-	ASSPGGLEQF
TRBV4-3	TRBD1	-	ASSPGQGRYGYT
TRBV30	TRBD2	-	AWSVSGRGRIAGHKF
TRBV20-1	-	-	SAQWSDTQY
TRBV5-1	-	-	ASSLEGRRTDTQY
TRBV29-1	-	-	SVERGGAGGNTIY
TRBV6-5	-	few	ASSQGGGPRSGYT
TRBV6-6	-	-	ASTSSGRQH